The 7 T cell receptor beta chains presented below share a single source sample, sequenced in a study of early T cells in non-severe SARS-CoV-2 infection. TCRdb recomputed calls from the 5' RACE reads with MiXCR, one row per CDR3 protein. This sample has approximately 120,000 distinct CDR3 sequences, with 15% found just once. The sample comprised whole blood. These receptors all stem from an adult who was a healthcare worker with PCR-confirmed SARS-CoV-2 infection or an uninfected control (not recorded which).

The genes are TRBV6-5 and TRBJ2-3; D possibly corresponds to TRBD1 (6 bases). The CDR3 extends over 15 amino acids. CDR1 is MNHEY and CDR2 is SVGAGI in the germline V gene. Trimming pared 2 bases from V and 7 bases from J, leaving 16 bases between. CDR3 sequence: CASSYGTGTPHTQYF. CDR3 sequence (DNA): TGTGCCAGCAGTTACGGAACCGGGACACCCCATACGCAGTATTTT.

This chain connects TRBV5-4 to TRBJ1-2, with D hard to call. V was clipped by 5 bases and J by 5 bases, with 19 bases between them. Germline CDR1 is SGHNT and CDR2 is YYREEE (reference sequence). The CDR3 has 15 residues. This CDR3 reads CASSSTRATPYGYTF. In nucleotides, the CDR3 is TGTGCCAGCAGTTCCACGCGGGCAACCCCTTATGGCTACACCTTC.

Ten or more counts support this clonotype. The genes are TRBV2 and TRBJ1-5; D is unclear. From germline, CDR1 is SNHLY and CDR2 FYNNEI. Trimming shortened V by 7 bases and J by 0 bases, and 10 bases separated the two germline ends. This CDR3 comprises 14 residues. CDR3 in amino acids: CASTPSNSNQPQHF. As DNA, the CDR3 is TGTGCCAGCACCCCCTCGAATAGCAATCAGCCCCAGCATTTT.

The chain has TRBV7-2 and TRBJ1-1; weak D call: TRBD1 (5 bases). Per germline, CDR1 SGHTA and CDR2 FQGNSA. There are 20 residues in the CDR3. Trimming shortened V by 5 bases and J by 0 bases, and 28 bases separated the two germline ends. The CDR3 sequence: CASSSNSVLEGIIMNTEAFF. The CDR3 DNA follows: TGTGCCAGCAGCAGCAACAGCGTCTTAGAGGGGATAATAATGAACACTGAAGCTTTCTTT.

V usage is TRBV3-1 and J usage is TRBJ2-7; D is unresolved. The CDR3 consists of 13 residues. Trimming removed 2 bases at V and 6 bases at J, with 11 bases between. Germline values: CDR1 LGHDT, CDR2 YNNKEL (reference sequence). The chain's CDR3 is CASSQLRDREQYF. The CDR3 nucleotides read TGTGCCAGCAGCCAATTAAGAGATCGCGAGCAGTACTTC.

The V call is TRBV7-2, the J call TRBJ2-1; D call uncertain. The CDR3 is 14 residues long. From germline, CDR1 is SGHTA and CDR2 FQGNSA. V gave up 1 base and J gave up 6 bases, with 10 bases separating them. CDR3 amino acids: CASSLVSARNEQFF. The CDR3 nucleotides read TGTGCCAGCAGCTTAGTCTCAGCCCGCAATGAGCAGTTCTTC. The entire variable domain, with the rest obtained from reference TRBV7-2 and TRBJ2-1, is as follows: GAGVSQSPSNKVTEKGKDVELRCDPISGHTALYWYRQSLGQGLEFLIYFQGNSAPDKSGLPSDRFSAERTGGSVSTLTIQRTQQEDSAVYLCASSLVSARNEQFFGPGTRLTVL.

In its sample, this clonotype was seen a few times. The gene calls are TRBV14 and TRBJ1-6, with D uncertain. Germline lookup yields CDR1 SGHDN and CDR2 FVKESK. The CDR3 spans 14 residues. Trimming left V 5 bases short and J 7 bases short, with 12 bases between. CDR3 nucleotides: TGTGCCAGCAGCAGGGTTCCGGGGAATTCACCCCTCCACTTT. Translation gives CASSRVPGNSPLHF.